The 21 T cell receptor beta chains given below trace back to one sample, sequenced in a study of blood T cell repertoires in COVID-19. Only in-frame clones appear in the TCRdb table, and some are missing; sequencing was by immunoSEQ multiplex PCR. The repertoire includes nearly 35,000 clones, approximately 78% of them detected once, and roughly 7% sits in the top ten. Sequenced input: peripheral blood. These receptors all come from a woman aged 55-70 years with acute or convalescent COVID-19.

The chain combines TRBV9 with TRBJ2-7; a possible D gene is TRBD2 (6 bases). The CDR3 spans 13 residues. V lost 3 bases and J lost 5, with 12 bases in between. CDR1 and CDR2 (germline): SGDLS, YYNGEE. Written as DNA, the CDR3 is TGTGCCAGCAGCGGGAGCCCTAGCGACGAGCAGTACTTC. As protein: CASSGSPSDEQYF.

The J gene is TRBJ1-4, the V gene TRBV14; D ambiguous. V lost 4 bases to trimming and J lost 5 bases, with 14 bases between them. Germline-derived CDR1 and CDR2 are SGHDN and FVKESK. The CDR3 extends over 15 amino acids. CDR3 residues: CASSPSRERNEKLFF. The CDR3 nucleotides are TGTGCCAGCAGCCCCTCGAGGGAGCGAAATGAAAAACTGTTTTTT.

The chain employs TRBV3-1 (or the pseudogene TRBV3-2) and TRBJ2-3; TRBD2 agrees at 8 bases. Germline trimming cut 5 bases from V and 1 base from J; bases unmatched to any gene: 5. The CDR3 extends over 15 amino acids. In germline, CDR1 is LGHDT, CDR2 YNNKEL (reference sequence). The CDR3, as DNA: TGTGCCAGCAGCATCCGAGCGGGGGGCACAGATACGCAGTATTTT. Its protein is CASSIRAGGTDTQYF.

The genes are TRBV5-1 and TRBJ2-3; TRBD1 is a possible D gene (6 bases). Germline V lookup: CDR1 SGHRS, CDR2 YFSETQ. This CDR3 has 15 residues. The V and J ends lost 0 bases and 1 base respectively, with 9 bases between them. The CDR3 DNA is TGCGCCAGCAGCTTGGACGGACAGCGCACAGATACGCAGTATTTT. Protein: CASSLDGQRTDTQYF. Together with reference TRBV5-1 and TRBJ2-3, the CDR3 gives the full variable domain: KAGVTQTPRYLIKTRGQQVTLSCSPISGHRSVSWYQQTPGQGLQFLFEYFSETQRNKGNFPGRFSGRQFSNSRSEMNVSTLELGDSALYLCASSLDGQRTDTQYFGPGTRLTVL.

This rearrangement joins TRBV4-1 to TRBJ1-2, with 8 bases lining up with TRBD1. After removal of 3 bases from V and 0 bases from J, the junction contained 9 bases not matched to a gene. CDR1 and CDR2 from the germline V gene are MGHRA and YSYEKL. This CDR3 has 17 residues. CDR3 sequence: CASSQEPTGDANYGYTF. As DNA, the CDR3 is TGCGCCAGCAGCCAGGAACCGACAGGGGACGCTAACTATGGCTACACCTTC.

The genes are TRBV5-1 and TRBJ2-3; 10 bases align to TRBD2. The CDR3 is 16 residues long. CDR1 and CDR2 from the germline V gene are SGHRS and YFSETQ. V shed 0 bases, J shed 5 bases, and the junction held 6 bases outside the gene matches. The CDR3 sequence: CASSLVASGGVDTQYF. The DNA of the CDR3 is TGCGCCAGCAGCTTGGTGGCTAGCGGGGGAGTAGATACGCAGTATTTT. The full variable domain, completed using reference TRBV5-1 and TRBJ2-3, is KAGVTQTPRYLIKTRGQQVTLSCSPISGHRSVSWYQQTPGQGLQFLFEYFSETQRNKGNFPGRFSGRQFSNSRSEMNVSTLELGDSALYLCASSLVASGGVDTQYFGPGTRLTVL.

The J gene is TRBJ1-1, the V gene TRBV10-3; weak D call: TRBD1 (6 bases). The CDR3 has 13 amino acids. V was cut by 8 bases and J by 2 bases, with 12 bases left in between. From germline, CDR1 is ENHRY and CDR2 SYGVKD. DNA of the CDR3: TGTGCCATCGGCGGGGGCTACAACACTGAAGCTTTCTTT. Encoded protein: CAIGGGYNTEAFF.

V and J are TRBV11-2 and TRBJ2-6, with 7 bases matching TRBD1. The V segment lost 4 bases and the J segment 2 bases; nucleotides outside the gene matches: 2. The CDR3 is made up of 15 amino acids. Germline V gene sequence: CDR1 SGHAT, CDR2 FQNNGV. The CDR3 bases are TGTGCCAGCAGCTGGGGGACAGCTGGGGCCAACGTCCTGACTTTC. This sequence encodes CASSWGTAGANVLTF.

V usage is TRBV30 and J usage is TRBJ2-7; 8 nucleotides match TRBD1. This CDR3 is built from 13 residues. Losses at the gene ends were 3 bases for V and 2 bases for J; bases not matched to a gene: 3. The germline V gene encodes CDR1 GTSNPN and CDR2 SVGIG (reference sequence). Here the CDR3 DNA reads TGTGCCTGGAGGGACAGGGCAGCCTACGAGCAGTACTTC. This codes for CAWRDRAAYEQYF. Full variable domain (outside the CDR3, taken from reference TRBV30 and TRBJ2-7): SQTIHQWPATLVQPVGSPLSLECTVEGTSNPNLYWYRQAAGRGLQLLFYSVGIGQISSEVPQNLSASRPQDRQFILSSKKLLLSDSGFYLCAWRDRAAYEQYFGPGTRLTVT.

This clone was observed once. The chain is built from TRBV2 and TRBJ2-3; a possible D gene is TRBD2 (6 bases). In germline, CDR1 is SNHLY, CDR2 FYNNEI. CDR3 length: 14 amino acids. Deletions cut 7 bases from V and 0 bases from J, with 11 bases between. The CDR3: CASTAGHSTDTQYF. In DNA, the CDR3 is TGTGCCAGCACGGCGGGGCATAGCACAGATACGCAGTATTTT. Drawing the rest from reference TRBV2 and TRBJ2-3, the complete variable domain is EPEVTQTPSHQVTQMGQEVILRCVPISNHLYFYWYRQILGQKVEFLVSFYNNEISEKSEIFDDQFSVERPDGSNFTLKIRSTKLEDSAMYFCASTAGHSTDTQYFGPGTRLTVL.

The V and J genes are TRBV7-9 and TRBJ2-1, with D unresolved. This CDR3 has 16 residues. The V end lost 4 bases, the J end lost 1 base, and 14 bases lay between the germline ends. Looked up from germline, CDR1 is SEHNR and CDR2 is FQNEAQ (reference sequence). Here the CDR3 DNA reads TGTGCCAGCAGCTCCTCTAACGCACAGTCCTACAATGAGCAGTTCTTC. Protein product: CASSSSNAQSYNEQFF.

A few counts support this clone. The gene calls are TRBV11-2 and TRBJ1-6; D unclear. V was cut by 0 bases and J by 6 bases, with 6 bases left in between. CDR3 length equals 14 residues. Germline V CDR1 and CDR2: SGHAT, FQNNGV. The CDR3 sequence: CASSLDYINSPLHF. CDR3 sequence (DNA): TGTGCCAGCAGCTTAGATTATATTAATTCACCCCTCCACTTT.

This clone was seen a few times. This sample also contains other DNA sequences that code for the same CDR3. The gene calls are TRBV30 and TRBJ1-1; tentative D call: TRBD1 (5 bases). The germline gives CDR1 GTSNPN, CDR2 SVGIG (reference sequence). The CDR3 sequence is 13 residues long. V lost 0 bases, J lost 1 base, and 6 bases lay in between. The CDR3 is CAWSVQGNTEAFF. CDR3 nucleotide sequence: TGTGCCTGGAGTGTGCAGGGGAACACTGAAGCTTTCTTT.

This clone was picked up a small number of times. The chain carries TRBV7-9 and TRBJ1-2; TRBD1 is a possible D gene (6 bases). Germline V gene sequence: CDR1 SEHNR, CDR2 FQNEAQ (reference sequence). Trimming took 1 base from V and 6 from J, leaving 21 bases between them. The CDR3 spans 17 residues. The CDR3 DNA sequence: TGTGCCAGCAGCTTAGGGTCCGTGGGGGGGCCGCTTGATGGCTACACCTTC. This gives the protein CASSLGSVGGPLDGYTF.

The rearrangement links TRBV2 to TRBJ1-1, with D possibly TRBD1 on 5 matching bases. This CDR3 comprises 15 residues. The germline V and J ends were trimmed by 1 base and 3 bases, with 12 bases remaining between them. CDR1 SNHLY and CDR2 FYNNEI come from the germline V gene. CDR3 sequence (DNA): TGTGCCAGCAGTGAAGGTAGGGGAGGGGACACTGAAGCTTTCTTT. Residues: CASSEGRGGDTEAFF. The full variable domain, with the rest looked up from reference TRBV2 and TRBJ1-1, is EPEVTQTPSHQVTQMGQEVILRCVPISNHLYFYWYRQILGQKVEFLVSFYNNEISEKSEIFDDQFSVERPDGSNFTLKIRSTKLEDSAMYFCASSEGRGGDTEAFFGQGTRLTVV.

This clone is a singleton in its sample. The chain links TRBV5-1 to TRBJ2-3; tentative D call: TRBD2 (6 bases). The length of the CDR3 is 16 residues. CDR1 and CDR2 (germline): SGHRS, YFSETQ. V gave up 3 bases and J gave up 2 bases, with 16 bases separating them. CDR3 DNA: TGCGCCAGCAGCTCCGTACTAGCTTTCGCCACAGATACGCAGTATTTT. This gives the protein CASSSVLAFATDTQYF.

The chain uses TRBV5-4 and TRBJ2-1; tentative D call: TRBD1 (6 bases). The V gene lost 4 bases and the J gene lost 0 bases, with 11 bases spanning the gap. CDR3 size: 15 residues. Germline assignment: CDR1 SGHNT and CDR2 YYREEE (reference sequence). CDR3 DNA: TGTGCCAGCAGCCCTACAGGGATCTCCTACAATGAGCAGTTCTTC. This gives the protein CASSPTGISYNEQFF.

The rearrangement links TRBV2 to TRBJ2-7; D perhaps matches TRBD1 (6 bases). Deletions cut 6 bases from V and 0 bases from J, with 12 bases between. Germline V gene lookup returns CDR1 SNHLY and CDR2 FYNNEI. This CDR3 is 14 amino acids long. The CDR3 is CASREDSSSYEQYF. CDR3 DNA: TGTGCCAGCAGGGAGGACAGCAGCTCCTACGAGCAGTACTTC.

The rearrangement joins TRBV3-1 (or the pseudogene TRBV3-2) to TRBJ2-1; weak D call: TRBD1 (5 bases). Trimming left V 2 bases short and J 6 bases short, with 11 bases between. CDR1 LGHDT and CDR2 YNNKEL come from the germline V gene (reference sequence). The CDR3 is made up of 14 amino acids. CDR3 sequence (DNA): TGTGCCAGCAGCCAAAGGGGTTCCCGCAATGAGCAGTTCTTC. Residues: CASSQRGSRNEQFF.

V usage is TRBV5-1 and J usage is TRBJ1-1, with 9 bases lining up with TRBD1. CDR1 is SGHRS, CDR2 YFSETQ, per germline. Trimming took 4 bases from V and 5 from J; bases not matched to a gene: 6. The CDR3 is 14 residues long. The CDR3 nucleotides are TGCGCCAGCAGCCTGGGACAGGGAGTTACTGAAGCTTTCTTT. It specifies CASSLGQGVTEAFF.

This clone has a single count. The chain links TRBV7-2 to TRBJ1-1; tentative D call: TRBD1 (6 bases). Trimming took 4 bases from V and 9 from J, leaving 15 bases between them. The CDR3 loop spans 13 amino acids. Germline CDR1 and CDR2: SGHTA and FQGNSA. This CDR3 is CASSSAHRVKAFF. CDR3 bases: TGTGCCAGCAGCTCAGCTCACAGGGTAAAAGCTTTCTTT.